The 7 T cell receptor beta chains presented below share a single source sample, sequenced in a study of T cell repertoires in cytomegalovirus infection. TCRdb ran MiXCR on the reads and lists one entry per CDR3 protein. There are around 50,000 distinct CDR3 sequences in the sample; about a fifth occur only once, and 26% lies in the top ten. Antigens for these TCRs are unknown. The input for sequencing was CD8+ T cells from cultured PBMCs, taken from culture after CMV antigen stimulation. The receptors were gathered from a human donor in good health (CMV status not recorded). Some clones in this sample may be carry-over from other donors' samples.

CDR3 nucleotide sequence: TGTGCCAGCAGCTTATTGGAGCGCCACACAGATACGCAGTATTTT. This encodes CASSLLERHTDTQYF. V gene TRBV7-2 combines with J gene TRBJ2-3; no firm D call. Germline lookup yields CDR1 SGHTA and CDR2 FQGNSA. This CDR3 is 15 amino acids long. Trimming removed 2 bases at V and 2 bases at J, with 11 bases between.

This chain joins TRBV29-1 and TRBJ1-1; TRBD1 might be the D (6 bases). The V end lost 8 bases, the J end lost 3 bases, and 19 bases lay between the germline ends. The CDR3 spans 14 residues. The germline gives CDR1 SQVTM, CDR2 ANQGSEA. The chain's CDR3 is CSIPRRGADTEAFF. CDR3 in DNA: TGCAGCATCCCCCGGCGGGGGGCGGACACTGAAGCTTTCTTT.

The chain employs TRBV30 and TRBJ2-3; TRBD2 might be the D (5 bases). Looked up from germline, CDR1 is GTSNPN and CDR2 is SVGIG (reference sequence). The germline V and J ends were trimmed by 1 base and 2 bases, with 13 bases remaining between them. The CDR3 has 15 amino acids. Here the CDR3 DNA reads TGTGCCTGGAGTGGGTATAGCGACCCCACAGATACGCAGTATTTT. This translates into CAWSGYSDPTDTQYF.

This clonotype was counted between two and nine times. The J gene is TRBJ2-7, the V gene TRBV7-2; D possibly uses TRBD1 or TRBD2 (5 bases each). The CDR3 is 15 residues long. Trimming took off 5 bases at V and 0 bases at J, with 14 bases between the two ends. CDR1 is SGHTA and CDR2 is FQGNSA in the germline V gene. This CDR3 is CASSVSGTSSYEQYF. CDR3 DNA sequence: TGTGCCAGCAGCGTCTCCGGGACGAGCTCCTACGAGCAGTACTTC.

For the CDR3, the DNA is TGTGCCAGCAGCTTAGCGCTGGGGGGCGTCTATGGCTACACCTTC. As protein: CASSLALGGVYGYTF. The V call is TRBV7-2, the J call TRBJ1-2, with D possibly TRBD1 on 6 matching bases. Trimming left V 0 bases short and J 4 bases short, with 12 bases between. Germline CDR1 and CDR2: SGHTA and FQGNSA. This CDR3 is 15 amino acids long.

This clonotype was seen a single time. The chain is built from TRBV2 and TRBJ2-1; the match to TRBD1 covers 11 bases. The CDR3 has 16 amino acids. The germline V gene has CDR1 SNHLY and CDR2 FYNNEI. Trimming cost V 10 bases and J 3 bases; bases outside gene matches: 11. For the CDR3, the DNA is TGTGCCATCGGACAGGGGGCGCAACGCTTCTACAATGAGCAGTTCTTC. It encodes CAIGQGAQRFYNEQFF.

CDR3 amino acids: CASSDGVNTEAFF. The CDR3 nucleotides read TGTGCCAGCAGTGACGGGGTTAACACTGAAGCTTTCTTT. The chain recombines TRBV7-9 with TRBJ1-1; unclear D gene. The CDR3 loop spans 13 amino acids. V was clipped by 6 bases and J by 2 bases, with 10 bases between them. Germline-derived CDR1 and CDR2 are SEHNR and FQNEAQ (reference sequence).